The present entry profiles one TCR beta chain with its context. Germline CDR1 and CDR2: MRHNA and SNTAGT. With V trimmed by 5 bases and J by 7 bases, 3 bases remained unmatched. There are 14 residues in the CDR3. The data stem from a study of cytomegalovirus exposure and HLA in healthy donors. 13 Jbeta primers and 60 Vbeta primers were used for the PCR. Measured with immunoSEQ multiplex PCR; TCRdb has only the in-frame clones, and not every one. The sample lists about 200,000 clones; around three quarters were seen once. Source material: PBMCs. The sequence derives from a man aged 25 to 45 in good health and CMV-seronegative. This sequence joins TRBV6-4 and TRBJ2-1; TRBD2 agrees at 12 bases. In nucleotides, the CDR3 is TGTGCCAGCAGTCTGACTAGCGGGAGAAATGAGCAGTTCTTC. Translated, it gives CASSLTSGRNEQFF.